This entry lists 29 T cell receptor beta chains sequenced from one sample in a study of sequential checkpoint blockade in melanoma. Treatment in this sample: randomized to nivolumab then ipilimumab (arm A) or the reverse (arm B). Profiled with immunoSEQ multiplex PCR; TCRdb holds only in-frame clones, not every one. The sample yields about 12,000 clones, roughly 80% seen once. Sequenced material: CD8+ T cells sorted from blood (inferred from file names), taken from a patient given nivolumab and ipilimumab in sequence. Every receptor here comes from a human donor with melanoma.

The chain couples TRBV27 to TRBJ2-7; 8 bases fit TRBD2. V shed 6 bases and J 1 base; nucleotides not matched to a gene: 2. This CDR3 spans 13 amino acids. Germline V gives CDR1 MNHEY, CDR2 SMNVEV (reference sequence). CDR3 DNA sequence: TGTGCCAGCAGCTTAGCGGGATCCTACGAGCAGTACTTC. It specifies CASSLAGSYEQYF.

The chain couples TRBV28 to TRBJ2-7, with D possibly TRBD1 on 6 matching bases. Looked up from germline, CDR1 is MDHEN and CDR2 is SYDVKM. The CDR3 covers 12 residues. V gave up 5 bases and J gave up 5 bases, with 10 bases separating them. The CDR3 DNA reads TGTGCCAGCAGTGCAGGGGCCCACGAGCAGTACTTC. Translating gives CASSAGAHEQYF.

DNA for the CDR3: TGTGCCAGCAGTTGGGGGCGGAGACCCTATGGCTACACCTTC. Its protein is CASSWGRRPYGYTF. The chain couples TRBV27 to TRBJ1-2, with a tentative D call TRBD1 (6 bases). This CDR3 region has 14 residues. Germline CDR1 reads MNHEY; CDR2 reads SMNVEV (reference sequence). Trimming pared 4 bases from V and 4 bases from J, leaving 13 bases between.

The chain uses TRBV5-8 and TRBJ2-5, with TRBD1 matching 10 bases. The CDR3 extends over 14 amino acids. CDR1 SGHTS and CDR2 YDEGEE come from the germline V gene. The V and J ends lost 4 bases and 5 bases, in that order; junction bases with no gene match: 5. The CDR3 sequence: CASSIRDRGETQYF. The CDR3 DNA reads TGTGCCAGCAGCATCCGGGACAGGGGTGAGACCCAGTACTTC. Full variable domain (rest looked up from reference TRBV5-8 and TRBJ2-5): EAGVTQSPTHLIKTRGQQATLRCSPISGHTSVYWYQQALGLGLQFLLWYDEGEERNRGNFPPRFSGRQFPNYSSELNVNALELEDSALYLCASSIRDRGETQYFGPGTRLLVL.

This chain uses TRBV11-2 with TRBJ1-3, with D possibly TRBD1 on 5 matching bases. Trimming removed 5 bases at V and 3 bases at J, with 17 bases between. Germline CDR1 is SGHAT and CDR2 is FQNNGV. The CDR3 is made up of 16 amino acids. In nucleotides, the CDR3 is TGTGCCAGCAGCACTCTAGGACAAAGGATTGGAAACACCATATATTTT. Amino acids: CASSTLGQRIGNTIYF.

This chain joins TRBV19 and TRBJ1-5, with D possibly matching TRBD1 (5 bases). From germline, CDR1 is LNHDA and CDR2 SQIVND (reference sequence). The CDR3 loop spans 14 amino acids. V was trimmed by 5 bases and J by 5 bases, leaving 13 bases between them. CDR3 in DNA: TGTGCCAGTAGTGCCGGTGGGGGGGATCAGCCCCAGCATTTT. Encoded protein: CASSAGGGDQPQHF.

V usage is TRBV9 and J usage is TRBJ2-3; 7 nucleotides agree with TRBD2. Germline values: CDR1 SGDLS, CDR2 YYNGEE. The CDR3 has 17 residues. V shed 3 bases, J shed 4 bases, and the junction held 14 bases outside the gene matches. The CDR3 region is CASSAAPRTSGADTQYF. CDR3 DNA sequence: TGTGCCAGCAGCGCCGCCCCCCGGACTAGTGGGGCAGATACGCAGTATTTT.

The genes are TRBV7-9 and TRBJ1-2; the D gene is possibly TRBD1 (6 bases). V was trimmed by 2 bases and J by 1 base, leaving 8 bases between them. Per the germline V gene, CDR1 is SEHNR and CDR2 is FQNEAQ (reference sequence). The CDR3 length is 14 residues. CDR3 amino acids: CASSLRDINYGYTF. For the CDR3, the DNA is TGTGCCAGCAGCTTAAGGGACATTAACTATGGCTACACCTTC.

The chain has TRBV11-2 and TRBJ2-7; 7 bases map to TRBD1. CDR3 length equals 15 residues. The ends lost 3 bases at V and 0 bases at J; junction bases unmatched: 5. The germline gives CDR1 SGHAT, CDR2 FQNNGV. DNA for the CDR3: TGTGCCAGCAGCTTCGACAGGGCGAGCTCCTACGAGCAGTACTTC. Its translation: CASSFDRASSYEQYF.

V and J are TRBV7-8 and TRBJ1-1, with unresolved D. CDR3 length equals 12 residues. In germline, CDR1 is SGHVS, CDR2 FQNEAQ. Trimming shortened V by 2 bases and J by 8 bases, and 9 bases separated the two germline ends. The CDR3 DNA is TGTGCCAGCAGCTTAAACAGCCCAGAAGCTTTCTTT. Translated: CASSLNSPEAFF.

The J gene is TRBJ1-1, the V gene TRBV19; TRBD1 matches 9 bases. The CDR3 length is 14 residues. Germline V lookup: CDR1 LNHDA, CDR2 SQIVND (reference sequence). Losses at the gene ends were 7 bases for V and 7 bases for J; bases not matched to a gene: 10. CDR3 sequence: CASTFGTGIGEAFF. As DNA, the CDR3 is TGTGCCAGTACCTTTGGGACAGGGATCGGTGAAGCTTTCTTT. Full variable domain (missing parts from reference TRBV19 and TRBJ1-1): DGGITQSPKYLFRKEGQNVTLSCEQNLNHDAMYWYRQDPGQGLRLIYYSQIVNDFQKGDIAEGYSVSREKKESFPLTVTSAQKNPTAFYLCASTFGTGIGEAFFGQGTRLTVV.

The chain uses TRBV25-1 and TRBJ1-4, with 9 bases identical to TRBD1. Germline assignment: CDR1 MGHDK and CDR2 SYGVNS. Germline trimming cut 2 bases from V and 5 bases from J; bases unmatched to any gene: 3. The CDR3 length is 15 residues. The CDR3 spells CASSERDRANEKLFF. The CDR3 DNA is TGTGCCAGCAGTGAACGGGACAGGGCGAATGAAAAACTGTTTTTT.

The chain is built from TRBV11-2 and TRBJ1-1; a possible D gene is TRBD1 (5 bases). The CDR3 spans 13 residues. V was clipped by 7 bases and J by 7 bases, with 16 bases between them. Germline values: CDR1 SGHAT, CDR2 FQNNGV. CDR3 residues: CASTVPLGLEAFF. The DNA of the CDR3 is TGTGCCAGCACTGTGCCTTTGGGACTTGAAGCTTTCTTT.

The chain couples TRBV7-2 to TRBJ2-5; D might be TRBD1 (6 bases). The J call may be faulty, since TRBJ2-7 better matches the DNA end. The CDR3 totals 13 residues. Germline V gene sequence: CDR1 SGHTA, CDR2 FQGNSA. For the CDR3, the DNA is TGTGCCAGCAGCTTAGTCACAGGGAGCGAGCAGTACTTC. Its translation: CASSLVTGSEQYF.

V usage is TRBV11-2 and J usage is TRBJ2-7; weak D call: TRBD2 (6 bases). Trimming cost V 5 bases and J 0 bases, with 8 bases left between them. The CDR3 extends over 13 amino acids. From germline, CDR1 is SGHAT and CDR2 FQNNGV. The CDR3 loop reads CASSRLDSYEQYF. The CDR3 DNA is TGTGCCAGCAGCCGACTAGACTCCTACGAGCAGTACTTC.

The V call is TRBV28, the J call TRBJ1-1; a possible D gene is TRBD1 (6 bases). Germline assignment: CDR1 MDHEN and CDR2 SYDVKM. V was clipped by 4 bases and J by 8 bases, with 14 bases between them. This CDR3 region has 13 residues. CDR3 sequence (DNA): TGTGCCAGCAGTTCTTCCGGGACAATCGAAGCTTTCTTT. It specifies CASSSSGTIEAFF.

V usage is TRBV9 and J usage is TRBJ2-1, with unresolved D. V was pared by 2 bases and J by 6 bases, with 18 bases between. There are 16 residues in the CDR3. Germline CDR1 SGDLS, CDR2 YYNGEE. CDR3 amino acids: CASSVGSESIINEQFF. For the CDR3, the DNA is TGTGCCAGCAGCGTCGGGTCGGAGTCCATCATCAATGAGCAGTTCTTC. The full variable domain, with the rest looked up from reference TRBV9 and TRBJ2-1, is DSGVTQTPKHLITATGQRVTLRCSPRSGDLSVYWYQQSLDQGLQFLIQYYNGEERAKGNILERFSAQQFPDLHSELNLSSLELGDSALYFCASSVGSESIINEQFFGPGTRLTVL.

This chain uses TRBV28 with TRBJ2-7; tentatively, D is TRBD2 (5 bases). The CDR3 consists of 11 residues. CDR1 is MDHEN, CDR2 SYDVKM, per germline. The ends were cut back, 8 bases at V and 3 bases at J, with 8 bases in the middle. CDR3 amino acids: CASRTGYEQYF. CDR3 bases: TGTGCCAGCCGGACTGGCTACGAGCAGTACTTC.

The CDR3 DNA reads as TGTGCCAGCAGCCACATCAGCGGTAATGAGCAGTTCTTC. Translated: CASSHISGNEQFF. This chain joins TRBV4-2 and TRBJ2-1; D is perhaps TRBD2 (5 bases). This CDR3 contains 13 residues. Trimming took 3 bases from V and 7 from J, leaving 10 bases between them. Per the germline V gene, CDR1 is LGHNA and CDR2 is YNFKEQ.

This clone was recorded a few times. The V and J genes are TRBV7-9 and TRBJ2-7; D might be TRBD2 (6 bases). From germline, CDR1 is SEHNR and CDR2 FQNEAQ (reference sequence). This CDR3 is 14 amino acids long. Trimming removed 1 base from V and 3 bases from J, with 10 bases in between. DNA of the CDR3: TGTGCCAGCAGCTTAGGTTTCGGGGGCTACGAGCAGTACTTC. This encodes CASSLGFGGYEQYF.

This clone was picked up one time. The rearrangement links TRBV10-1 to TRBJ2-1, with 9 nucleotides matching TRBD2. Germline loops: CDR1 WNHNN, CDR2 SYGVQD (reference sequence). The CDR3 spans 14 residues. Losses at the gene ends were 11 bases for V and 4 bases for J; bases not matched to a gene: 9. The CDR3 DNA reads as TGCGCCGTTTCGCCGGGACTAGCTTACAATGAGCAGTTCTTC. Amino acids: CAVSPGLAYNEQFF.

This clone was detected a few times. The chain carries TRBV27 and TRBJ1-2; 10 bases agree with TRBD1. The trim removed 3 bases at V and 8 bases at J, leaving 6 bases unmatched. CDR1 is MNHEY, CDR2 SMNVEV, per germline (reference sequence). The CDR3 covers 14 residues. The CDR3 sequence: CASSLMGQGRGYTF. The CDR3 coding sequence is TGTGCCAGCAGTTTGATGGGACAGGGGAGAGGCTACACCTTC.

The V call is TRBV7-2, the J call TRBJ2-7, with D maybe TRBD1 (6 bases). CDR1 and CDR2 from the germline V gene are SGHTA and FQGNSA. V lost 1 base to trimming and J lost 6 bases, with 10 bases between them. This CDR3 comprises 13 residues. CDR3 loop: CASSLVTGSEQYF. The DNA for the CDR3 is TGTGCCAGCAGCTTAGTCACAGGGAGCGAGCAGTACTTC.

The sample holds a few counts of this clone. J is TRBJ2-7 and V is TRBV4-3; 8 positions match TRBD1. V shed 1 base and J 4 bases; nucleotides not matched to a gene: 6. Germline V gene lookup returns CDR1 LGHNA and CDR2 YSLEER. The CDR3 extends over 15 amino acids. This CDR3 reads CASSQGQTGEYEQYF. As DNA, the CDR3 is TGCGCCAGCAGCCAAGGTCAGACAGGGGAGTACGAGCAGTACTTC.

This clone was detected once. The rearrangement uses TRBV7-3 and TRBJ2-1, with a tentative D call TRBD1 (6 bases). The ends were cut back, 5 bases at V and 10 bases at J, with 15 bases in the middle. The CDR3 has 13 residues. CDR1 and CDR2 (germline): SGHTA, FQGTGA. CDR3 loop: CASSQGTAGEQFF. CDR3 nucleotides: TGTGCCAGCAGCCAGGGGACCGCAGGAGAGCAGTTCTTC. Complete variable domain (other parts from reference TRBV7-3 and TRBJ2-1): GAGVSQTPSNKVTEKGKYVELRCDPISGHTALYWYRQSLGQGPEFLIYFQGTGAADDSGLPNDRFFAVRPEGSVSTLKIQRTERGDSAVYLCASSQGTAGEQFFGPGTRLTVL.

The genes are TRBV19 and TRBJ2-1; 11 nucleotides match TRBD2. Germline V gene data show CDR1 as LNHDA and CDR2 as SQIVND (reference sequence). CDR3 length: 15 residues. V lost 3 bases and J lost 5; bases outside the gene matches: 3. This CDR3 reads CASSMASGRHNEQFF. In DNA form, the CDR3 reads TGTGCCAGTAGTATGGCTAGCGGGAGGCACAATGAGCAGTTCTTC.

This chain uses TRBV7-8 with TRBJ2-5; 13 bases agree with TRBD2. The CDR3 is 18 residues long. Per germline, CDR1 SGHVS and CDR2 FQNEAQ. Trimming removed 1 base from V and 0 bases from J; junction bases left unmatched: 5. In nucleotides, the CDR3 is TGTGCCAGCAGCTTAGTACTAGCGGGAGGGTTATACCAAGAGACCCAGTACTTC. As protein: CASSLVLAGGLYQETQYF.

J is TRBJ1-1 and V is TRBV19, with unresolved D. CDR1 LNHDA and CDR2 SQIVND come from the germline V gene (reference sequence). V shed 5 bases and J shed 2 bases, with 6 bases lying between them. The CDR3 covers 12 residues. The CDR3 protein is CASSYRNTEAFF. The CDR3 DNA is TGTGCCAGTAGTTACAGAAACACTGAAGCTTTCTTT.

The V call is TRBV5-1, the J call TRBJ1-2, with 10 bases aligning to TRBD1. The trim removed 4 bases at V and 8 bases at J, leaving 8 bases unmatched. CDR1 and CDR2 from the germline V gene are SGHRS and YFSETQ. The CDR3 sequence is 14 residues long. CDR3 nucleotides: TGCGCCAGCAGCGAGACAGGGGGCCAACAGGGCTACACCTTC. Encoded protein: CASSETGGQQGYTF. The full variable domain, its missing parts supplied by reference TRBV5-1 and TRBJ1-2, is KAGVTQTPRYLIKTRGQQVTLSCSPISGHRSVSWYQQTPGQGLQFLFEYFSETQRNKGNFPGRFSGRQFSNSRSEMNVSTLELGDSALYLCASSETGGQQGYTFGSGTRLTVV.